This is a list of T cell receptor beta chains from one sample in a study of shared clonotypes between healthy human individuals. Clones were read by immunoSEQ multiplex PCR, and TCRdb kept only the in-frame ones, dropping some. Of roughly 2.2 million clones in the sample, roughly 90% are singletons; the top ten hold around 0.4%. The sequencing sample was made of naive CD4+ T cells from PBMCs. The receptors here all came from a man between 18 and 29 years old in good health. Some clones in this sample may be carry-over from other donors' samples. Each CDR3 is given with its conserved first and last residue. Fields, in order: CDR3 DNA, CDR3 protein, clone size, V gene, J gene, D gene. A D gene is named only where the DNA matches it firmly. Not all rows give a size; the values are once, few, many and, for expanded clones, a class.

CDR3 DNA: TGTGCCAGCAGTTACTCGGGGACAGGTAGTTCAGCTTTCTTT
CDR3 protein: CASSYSGTGSSAFF
clone size: -
V gene: TRBV6-6
J gene: TRBJ1-1
D gene: TRBD1

CDR3 DNA: TGTGCCAGCACCGTCTTCCCGGGAGCTGGCTACGAGCAGTACTTC
CDR3 protein: CASTVFPGAGYEQYF
clone size: -
V gene: TRBV7-2
J gene: TRBJ2-7
D gene: -

CDR3 DNA: TGCGCCAGCAGCGCCTTACAGGGCCTGCTTGAGACCCAGTACTTC
CDR3 protein: CASSALQGLLETQYF
clone size: -
V gene: TRBV5-1
J gene: TRBJ2-5
D gene: -

CDR3 DNA: TGTGCCAGCAGTGCTGGGTCGGGTAATGAAAAACTGTTTTTT
CDR3 protein: CASSAGSGNEKLFF
clone size: -
V gene: TRBV2
J gene: TRBJ1-4
D gene: -

CDR3 DNA: TGTGCCAGCAGCGTAGACCCGGGGGGCACAGATACGCAGTATTTT
CDR3 protein: CASSVDPGGTDTQYF
clone size: -
V gene: TRBV9
J gene: TRBJ2-3
D gene: -

CDR3 DNA: TGTGCCAGCAGCCCAGTGGGACTCCTCGGGGAGCAGTTCTTC
CDR3 protein: CASSPVGLLGEQFF
clone size: -
V gene: TRBV4-2
J gene: TRBJ2-1
D gene: -

CDR3 DNA: TGTGCCAGCAGTTTACTCTCGGGGTATCAGCCCCAGCATTTT
CDR3 protein: CASSLLSGYQPQHF
clone size: -
V gene: TRBV27
J gene: TRBJ1-5
D gene: -

CDR3 DNA: TGTGCCAGCAGCTTGGATCCGGGGGCAGGAAACACCATATATTTT
CDR3 protein: CASSLDPGAGNTIYF
clone size: -
V gene: TRBV5-5
J gene: TRBJ1-3
D gene: -

CDR3 DNA: TGTGCCAGCTCACCGGGGGCAGGGGACTACGAGCAGTACTTC
CDR3 protein: CASSPGAGDYEQYF
clone size: -
V gene: TRBV18
J gene: TRBJ2-7
D gene: -

CDR3 DNA: TGCGCCAGCAGCCCATTTGGCCTGAACACTGAAGCTTTCTTT
CDR3 protein: CASSPFGLNTEAFF
clone size: -
V gene: TRBV5-1
J gene: TRBJ1-1
D gene: -

CDR3 DNA: TGTGCCAGCAGCTTAAAAGTGGGATTTGGGGACGAGCAGTACTTC
CDR3 protein: CASSLKVGFGDEQYF
clone size: -
V gene: TRBV7-3
J gene: TRBJ2-7
D gene: -

CDR3 DNA: TGTGCCAGCAGTGAATGGGGGGGTAGCAATCAGCCCCAGCATTTT
CDR3 protein: CASSEWGGSNQPQHF
clone size: -
V gene: TRBV25-1
J gene: TRBJ1-5
D gene: -

CDR3 DNA: TGCACCAGCAGCCAAGACACGGGACTGAGGTCCTACAATGAGCAGTTCTTC
CDR3 protein: CTSSQDTGLRSYNEQFF
clone size: once
V gene: TRBV1
J gene: TRBJ2-1
D gene: -

CDR3 DNA: TGCGCCAGCAGCTTGTCGGCAAACACCGGGGAGCTGTTTTTT
CDR3 protein: CASSLSANTGELFF
clone size: -
V gene: TRBV5-1
J gene: TRBJ2-2
D gene: -

CDR3 DNA: TGTGCCAGCTCACCATCGACGACAGGGGGTACTGAAGCTTTCTTT
CDR3 protein: CASSPSTTGGTEAFF
clone size: -
V gene: TRBV18
J gene: TRBJ1-1
D gene: TRBD1

CDR3 DNA: TGTGCCAGCAGCTCTTACGAAAAACTGTTTTTT
CDR3 protein: CASSSYEKLFF
clone size: once
V gene: TRBV7-2
J gene: TRBJ1-4
D gene: -